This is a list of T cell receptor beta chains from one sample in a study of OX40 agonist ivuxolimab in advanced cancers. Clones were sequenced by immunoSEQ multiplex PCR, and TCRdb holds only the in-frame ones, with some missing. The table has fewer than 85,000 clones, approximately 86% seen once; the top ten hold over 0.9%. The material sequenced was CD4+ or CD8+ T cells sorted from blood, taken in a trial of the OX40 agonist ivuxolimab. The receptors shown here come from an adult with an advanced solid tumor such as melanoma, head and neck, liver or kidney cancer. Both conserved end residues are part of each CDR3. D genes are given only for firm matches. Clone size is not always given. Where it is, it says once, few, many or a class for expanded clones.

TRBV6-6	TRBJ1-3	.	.	CASSSDSSGNTTYF	TGTGCCAGCAGTTCGGACAGCTCTGGAAACACCACATATTTT
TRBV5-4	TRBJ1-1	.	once	CASSSPPGAQNTEAFF	TGTGCCAGCAGCTCACCTCCAGGGGCCCAGAACACTGAAGCTTTCTTT
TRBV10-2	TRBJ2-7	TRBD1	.	CASSEDDRGRYAIEQYF	TGCGCCAGCAGTGAGGATGACAGGGGCCGTTACGCGATCGAGCAGTACTTC
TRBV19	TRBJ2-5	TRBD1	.	CASSNQGQGGETQYF	TGTGCCAGTAGCAACCAAGGACAGGGTGGGGAGACCCAGTACTTC
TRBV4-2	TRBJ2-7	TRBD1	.	CASSLEAGQGGNEQYF	TGTGCCAGCAGCCTCGAGGCCGGACAGGGTGGGAACGAGCAGTACTTC
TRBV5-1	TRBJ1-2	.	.	CASSPGGNRGYTF	TGCGCCAGCAGCCCGGGGGGTAATCGTGGCTACACCTTC
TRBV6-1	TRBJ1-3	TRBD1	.	CASSEATTGSGNTIYF	TGTGCCAGCAGTGAAGCTACGACAGGGTCCGGAAACACCATATATTTT
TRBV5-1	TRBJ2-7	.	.	CASRGDNSYEQYF	TGCGCCAGCAGGGGAGACAATTCCTACGAGCAGTACTTC
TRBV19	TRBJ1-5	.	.	CASSSMGGSNQPQHF	TGTGCCAGTAGTAGTATGGGGGGGAGCAATCAGCCCCAGCATTTT
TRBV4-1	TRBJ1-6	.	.	CASSQDYRFSYNSPLHF	TGCGCCAGCAGCCAAGATTACAGGTTCTCTTATAATTCACCCCTCCACTTT
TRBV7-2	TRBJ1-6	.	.	CASSPGAIGNSPLHF	TGTGCCAGCAGCCCCGGTGCGATTGGAAATTCACCCCTCCACTTT
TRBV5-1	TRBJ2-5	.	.	CASSLDGRDQETQYF	TGCGCCAGCAGCTTGGACGGACGGGACCAAGAGACCCAGTACTTC
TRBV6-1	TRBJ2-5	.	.	CASSGYQETQYF	TGTGCCAGCAGTGGGTACCAAGAGACCCAGTACTTC
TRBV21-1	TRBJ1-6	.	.	CASSPPGGGNSPLHF	TGTGCCAGCAGCCCCCCCGGGGGTGGTAATTCACCCCTCCACTTT
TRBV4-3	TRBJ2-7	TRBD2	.	CASSQRLAVEPHLYEQYF	TGCGCCAGCAGCCAACGACTAGCGGTCGAGCCCCACCTCTACGAGCAGTACTTC
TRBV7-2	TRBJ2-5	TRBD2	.	CASSLGDLAGQETQYF	TGTGCCAGCAGCTTGGGGGACCTAGCGGGTCAAGAGACCCAGTACTTC
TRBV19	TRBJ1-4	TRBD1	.	CASSIATGVEKLFF	TGTGCCAGTAGTATAGCTACAGGGGTTGAAAAACTGTTTTTT
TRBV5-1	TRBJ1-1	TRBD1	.	CASSSTGTGGAEAFF	TGCGCCAGCAGCTCCACCGGGACAGGGGGAGCTGAAGCTTTCTTT
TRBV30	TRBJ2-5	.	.	CAWSVLGETQYF	TGTGCCTGGAGTGTACTCGGGGAGACCCAGTACTTC
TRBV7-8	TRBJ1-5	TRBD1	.	CASSLQGATQPQHF	TGTGCCAGCAGCTTACAGGGGGCGACTCAGCCCCAGCATTTT
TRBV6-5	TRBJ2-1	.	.	CASKNGGVYNEQFF	TGTGCCAGCAAGAACGGGGGTGTCTACAATGAGCAGTTCTTC
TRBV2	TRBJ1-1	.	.	CASSEAGGGEIF	TGTGCCAGCAGTGAAGCAGGAGGGGGAGAGATCTTT
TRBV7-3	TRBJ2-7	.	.	CASSPGGSYEQYF	TGTGCCAGCAGCCCCGGGGGATCCTACGAGCAGTACTTC
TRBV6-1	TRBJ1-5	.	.	CASSEALLVPMGQPQHF	TGTGCCAGCAGTGAAGCGCTTCTCGTCCCCATGGGACAGCCCCAGCATTTT
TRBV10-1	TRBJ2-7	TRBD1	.	CASSGDSYEQYF	TGCGCCAGCAGTGGGGACAGCTACGAGCAGTACTTC
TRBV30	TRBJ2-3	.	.	CALTGTSTDTQYF	TGTGCCCTGACAGGAACGTCCACAGATACGCAGTATTTT
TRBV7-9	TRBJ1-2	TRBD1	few	CASSLQQGAGKYGYTF	TGTGCCAGCAGCTTACAACAGGGGGCTGGGAAGTATGGCTACACCTTC
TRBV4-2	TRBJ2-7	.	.	CASSQPTIQSSYEQYF	TGTGCCAGCAGCCAGCCGACTATTCAGAGCTCCTACGAGCAGTACTTC
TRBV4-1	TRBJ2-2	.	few	CASKPPGKNTGELFF	TGCGCCAGCAAACCACCGGGAAAGAACACCGGGGAGCTGTTTTTT
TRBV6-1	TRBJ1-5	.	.	CASSRDSNQPQHF	TGTGCCAGCAGCAGGGATAGCAATCAGCCCCAGCATTTT
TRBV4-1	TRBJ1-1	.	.	CASSHTAPRFMGNTEAFF	TGCGCCAGCAGCCACACCGCGCCGCGGTTTATGGGGAACACTGAAGCTTTCTTT
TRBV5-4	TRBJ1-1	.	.	CASSLDWNTEAFF	TGTGCCAGCAGCTTGGATTGGAACACTGAAGCTTTCTTT
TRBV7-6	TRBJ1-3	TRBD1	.	CASSLRRDRGPGNTIYF	TGTGCCAGCAGCTTAAGACGGGACAGGGGGCCTGGAAACACCATATATTTT
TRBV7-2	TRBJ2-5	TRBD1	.	CASSFSGQQQETQYF	TGTGCCAGCAGCTTTTCGGGACAGCAACAAGAGACCCAGTACTTC
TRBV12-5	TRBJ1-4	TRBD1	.	CASGSPGQGVEKLFF	TGTGCTAGTGGTTCTCCGGGACAGGGGGTTGAAAAACTGTTTTTT
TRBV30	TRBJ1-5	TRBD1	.	CAWSAAAGGNQPQHF	TGTGCCTGGAGTGCTGCGGCAGGGGGGAATCAGCCCCAGCATTTT
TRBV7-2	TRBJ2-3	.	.	CASSGRRSDTQYF	TGTGCCAGCAGCGGTAGGAGGTCAGATACGCAGTATTTT
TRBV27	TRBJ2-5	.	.	CASRDQYRETQYF	TGTGCCAGCAGGGACCAATATAGGGAGACCCAGTACTTC
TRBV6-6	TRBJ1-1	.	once	CASSYSLIENTEAFF	TGTGCCAGCAGTTACTCCTTGATTGAGAACACTGAAGCTTTCTTT
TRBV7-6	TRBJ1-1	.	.	CASSREMNTEAFF	TGTGCCAGCTCGAGGGAAATGAACACTGAAGCTTTCTTT